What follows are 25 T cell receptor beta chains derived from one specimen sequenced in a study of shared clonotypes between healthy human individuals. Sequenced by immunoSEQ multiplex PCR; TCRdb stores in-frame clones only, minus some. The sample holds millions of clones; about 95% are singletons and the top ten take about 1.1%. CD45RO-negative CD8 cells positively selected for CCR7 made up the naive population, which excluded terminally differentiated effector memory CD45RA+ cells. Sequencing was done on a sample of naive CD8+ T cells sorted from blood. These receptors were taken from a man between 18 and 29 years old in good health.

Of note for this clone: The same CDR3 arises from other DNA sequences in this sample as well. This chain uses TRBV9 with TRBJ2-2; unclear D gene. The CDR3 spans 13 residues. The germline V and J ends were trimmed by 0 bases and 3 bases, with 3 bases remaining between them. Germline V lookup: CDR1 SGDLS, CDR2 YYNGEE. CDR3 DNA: TGTGCCAGCAGCGTAGAGTACACCGGGGAGCTGTTTTTT. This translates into CASSVEYTGELFF. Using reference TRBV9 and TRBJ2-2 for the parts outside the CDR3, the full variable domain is DSGVTQTPKHLITATGQRVTLRCSPRSGDLSVYWYQQSLDQGLQFLIQYYNGEERAKGNILERFSAQQFPDLHSELNLSSLELGDSALYFCASSVEYTGELFFGEGSRLTVL.

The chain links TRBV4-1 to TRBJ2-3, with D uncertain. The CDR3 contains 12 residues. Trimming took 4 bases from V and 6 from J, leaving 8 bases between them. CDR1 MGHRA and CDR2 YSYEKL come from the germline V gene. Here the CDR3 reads CASSPSWDTQYF. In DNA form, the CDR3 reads TGCGCCAGCAGCCCGTCATGGGATACGCAGTATTTT.

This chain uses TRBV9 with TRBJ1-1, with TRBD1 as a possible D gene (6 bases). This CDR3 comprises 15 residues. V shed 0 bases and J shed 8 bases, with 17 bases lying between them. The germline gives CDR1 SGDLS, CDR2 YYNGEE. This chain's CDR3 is CASSVEGVTTSEAFF. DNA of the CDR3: TGTGCCAGCAGCGTAGAGGGGGTGACTACTTCCGAAGCTTTCTTT.

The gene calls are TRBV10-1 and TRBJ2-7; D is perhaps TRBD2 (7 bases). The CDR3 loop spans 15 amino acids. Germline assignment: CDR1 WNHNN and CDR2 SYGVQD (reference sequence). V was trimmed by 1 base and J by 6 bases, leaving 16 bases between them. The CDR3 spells CASSEYGGLEFEQYF. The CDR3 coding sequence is TGCGCCAGCAGTGAGTACGGGGGGCTTGAGTTCGAGCAGTACTTC.

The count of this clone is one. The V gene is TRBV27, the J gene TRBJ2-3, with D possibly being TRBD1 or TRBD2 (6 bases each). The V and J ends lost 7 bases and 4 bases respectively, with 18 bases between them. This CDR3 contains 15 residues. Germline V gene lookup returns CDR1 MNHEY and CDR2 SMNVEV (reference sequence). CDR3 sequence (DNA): TGTGCCAGCAAGGTAGTACAGGGAGGCGCAGATACGCAGTATTTT. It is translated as CASKVVQGGADTQYF.

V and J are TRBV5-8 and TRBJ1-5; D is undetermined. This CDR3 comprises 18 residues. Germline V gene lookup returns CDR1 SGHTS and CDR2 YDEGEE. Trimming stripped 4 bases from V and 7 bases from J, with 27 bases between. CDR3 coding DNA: TGTGCCAGCAGCCACTTGGAAGGAAAAGGGTTGGGTGTCCAGCCCCAGCATTTT. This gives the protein CASSHLEGKGLGVQPQHF.

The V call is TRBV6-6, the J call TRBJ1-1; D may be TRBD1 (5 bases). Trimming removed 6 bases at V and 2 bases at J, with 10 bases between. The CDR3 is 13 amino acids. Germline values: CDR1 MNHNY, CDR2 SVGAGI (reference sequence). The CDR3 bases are TGTGCCAGCAGCTATACAGGAAACACTGAAGCTTTCTTT. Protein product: CASSYTGNTEAFF.

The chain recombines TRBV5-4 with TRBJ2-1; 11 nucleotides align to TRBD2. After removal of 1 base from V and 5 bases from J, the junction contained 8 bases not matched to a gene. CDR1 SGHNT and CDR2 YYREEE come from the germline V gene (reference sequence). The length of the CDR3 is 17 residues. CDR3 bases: TGTGCCAGCAGCTTGTCTACTAGCGGGAGTATCCACAATGAGCAGTTCTTC. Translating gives CASSLSTSGSIHNEQFF.

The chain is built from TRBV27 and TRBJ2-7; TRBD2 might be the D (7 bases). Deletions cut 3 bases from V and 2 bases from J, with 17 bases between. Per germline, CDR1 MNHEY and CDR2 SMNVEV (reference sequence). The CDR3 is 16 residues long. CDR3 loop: CASSFWVGGGPYEQYF. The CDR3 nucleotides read TGTGCCAGCAGTTTTTGGGTGGGGGGGGGCCCCTACGAGCAGTACTTC.

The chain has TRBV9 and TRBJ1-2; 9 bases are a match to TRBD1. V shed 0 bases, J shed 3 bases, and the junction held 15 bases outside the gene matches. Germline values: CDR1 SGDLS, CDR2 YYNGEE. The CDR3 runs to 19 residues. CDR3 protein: CASSVDWGTGGLLYYGYTF. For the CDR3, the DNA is TGTGCCAGCAGCGTAGATTGGGGAACAGGGGGCCTCCTATACTATGGCTACACCTTC.

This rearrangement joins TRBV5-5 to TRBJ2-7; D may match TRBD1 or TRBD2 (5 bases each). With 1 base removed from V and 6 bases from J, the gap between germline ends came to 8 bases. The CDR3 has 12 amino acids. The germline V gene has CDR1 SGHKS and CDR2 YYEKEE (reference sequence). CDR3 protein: CASSLNGAEQYF. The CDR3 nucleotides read TGTGCCAGCAGCTTGAACGGGGCCGAGCAGTACTTC. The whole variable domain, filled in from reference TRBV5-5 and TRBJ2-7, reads DAGVTQSPTHLIKTRGQQVTLRCSPISGHKSVSWYQQVLGQGPQFIFQYYEKEERGRGNFPDRFSARQFPNYSSELNVNALLLGDSALYLCASSLNGAEQYFGPGTRLTVT.

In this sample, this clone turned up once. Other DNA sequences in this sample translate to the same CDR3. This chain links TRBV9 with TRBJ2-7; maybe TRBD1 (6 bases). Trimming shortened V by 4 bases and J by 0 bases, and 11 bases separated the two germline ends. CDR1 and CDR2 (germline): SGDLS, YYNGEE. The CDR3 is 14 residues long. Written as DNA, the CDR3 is TGTGCCAGCAGCCCTCGGACAGCCTCCTACGAGCAGTACTTC. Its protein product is CASSPRTASYEQYF.

The chain's CDR3 is CASSPGLAGGSSYNEQFF. The CDR3 DNA follows: TGCGCCAGCAGCCCCGGACTAGCGGGAGGGAGCTCCTACAATGAGCAGTTCTTC. The chain joins TRBV5-1 to TRBJ2-1; 15 bases are a match to TRBD2. Per the germline V gene, CDR1 is SGHRS and CDR2 is YFSETQ. The J segment lost 0 bases and the V segment lost 4 bases, leaving 5 bases of the junction unmatched. This CDR3 comprises 18 residues.

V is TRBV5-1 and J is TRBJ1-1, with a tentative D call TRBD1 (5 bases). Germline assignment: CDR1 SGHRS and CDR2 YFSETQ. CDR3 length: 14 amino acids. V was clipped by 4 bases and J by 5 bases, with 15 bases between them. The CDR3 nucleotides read TGCGCCAGCAGCGAAACGGGGCGAGGGACTGAAGCTTTCTTT. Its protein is CASSETGRGTEAFF.

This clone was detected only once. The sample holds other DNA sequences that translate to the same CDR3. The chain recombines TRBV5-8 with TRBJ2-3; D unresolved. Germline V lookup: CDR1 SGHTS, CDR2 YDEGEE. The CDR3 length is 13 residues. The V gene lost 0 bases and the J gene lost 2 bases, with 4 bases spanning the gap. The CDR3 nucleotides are TGTGCCAGCAGCTTGGTGCCCACAGATACGCAGTATTTT. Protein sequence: CASSLVPTDTQYF.

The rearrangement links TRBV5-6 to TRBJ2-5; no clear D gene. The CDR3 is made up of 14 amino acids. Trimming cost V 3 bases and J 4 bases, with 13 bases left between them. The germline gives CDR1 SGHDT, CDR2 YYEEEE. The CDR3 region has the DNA TGTGCCAGCAGCTCTTGGGGTCTCTTAGAGACCCAGTACTTC. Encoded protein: CASSSWGLLETQYF.

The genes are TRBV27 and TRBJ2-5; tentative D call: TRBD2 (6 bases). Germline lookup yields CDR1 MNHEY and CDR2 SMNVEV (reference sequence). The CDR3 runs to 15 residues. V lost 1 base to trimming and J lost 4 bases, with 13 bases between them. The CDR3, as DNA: TGTGCCAGCAGTTTATTGGGGGGACGGAGAGAGACCCAGTACTTC. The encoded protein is CASSLLGGRRETQYF.

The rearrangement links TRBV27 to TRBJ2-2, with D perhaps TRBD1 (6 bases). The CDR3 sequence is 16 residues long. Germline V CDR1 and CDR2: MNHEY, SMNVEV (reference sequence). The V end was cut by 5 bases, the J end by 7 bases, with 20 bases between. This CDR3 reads CASSNRTEQGVGELFF. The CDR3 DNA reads TGTGCCAGCAGTAACCGGACGGAACAGGGTGTCGGGGAGCTGTTTTTT.

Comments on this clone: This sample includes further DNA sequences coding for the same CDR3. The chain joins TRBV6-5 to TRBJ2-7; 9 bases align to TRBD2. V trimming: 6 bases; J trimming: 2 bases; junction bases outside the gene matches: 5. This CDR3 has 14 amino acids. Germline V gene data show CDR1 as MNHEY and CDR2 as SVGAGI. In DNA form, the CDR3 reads TGTGCCAGCAGCGCGGGGGGGGAAGCCTACGAGCAGTACTTC. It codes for CASSAGGEAYEQYF.

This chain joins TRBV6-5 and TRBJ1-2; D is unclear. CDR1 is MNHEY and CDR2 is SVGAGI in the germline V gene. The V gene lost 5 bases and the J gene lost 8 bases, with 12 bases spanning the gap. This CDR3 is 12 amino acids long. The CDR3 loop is CASSLAGRGYTF. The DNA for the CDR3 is TGTGCCAGCAGTCTCGCGGGTAGGGGCTACACCTTC.

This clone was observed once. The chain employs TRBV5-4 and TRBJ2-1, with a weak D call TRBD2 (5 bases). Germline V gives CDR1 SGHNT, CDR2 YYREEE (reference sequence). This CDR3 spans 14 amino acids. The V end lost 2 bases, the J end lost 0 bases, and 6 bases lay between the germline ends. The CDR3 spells CASSFGSSYNEQFF. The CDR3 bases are TGTGCCAGCAGCTTTGGGAGCTCCTACAATGAGCAGTTCTTC. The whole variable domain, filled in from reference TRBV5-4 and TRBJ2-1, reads ETGVTQSPTHLIKTRGQQVTLRCSSQSGHNTVSWYQQALGQGPQFIFQYYREEENGRGNFPPRFSGLQFPNYSSELNVNALELDDSALYLCASSFGSSYNEQFFGPGTRLTVL.

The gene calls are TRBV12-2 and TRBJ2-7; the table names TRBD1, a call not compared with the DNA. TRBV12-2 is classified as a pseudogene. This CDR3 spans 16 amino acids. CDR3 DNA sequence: TGTGCAAGTCGCTTCAGACGGAGACTGTGCTCAGGGGAGCAGTACTTC. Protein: CASRFRRRLCSGEQYF.

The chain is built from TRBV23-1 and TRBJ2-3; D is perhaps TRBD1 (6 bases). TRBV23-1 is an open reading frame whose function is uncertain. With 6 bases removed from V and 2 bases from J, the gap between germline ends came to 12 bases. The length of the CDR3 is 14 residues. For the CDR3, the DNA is TGCGCCAGCAGCCGGGACAACGACACAGATACGCAGTATTTT. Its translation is CASSRDNDTDTQYF.

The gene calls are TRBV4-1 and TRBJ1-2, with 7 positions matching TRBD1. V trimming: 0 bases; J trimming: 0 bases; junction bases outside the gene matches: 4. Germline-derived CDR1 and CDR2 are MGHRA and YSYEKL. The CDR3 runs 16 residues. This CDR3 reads CASSQEPGQSNYGYTF. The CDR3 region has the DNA TGCGCCAGCAGCCAAGAACCGGGACAGTCTAACTATGGCTACACCTTC.

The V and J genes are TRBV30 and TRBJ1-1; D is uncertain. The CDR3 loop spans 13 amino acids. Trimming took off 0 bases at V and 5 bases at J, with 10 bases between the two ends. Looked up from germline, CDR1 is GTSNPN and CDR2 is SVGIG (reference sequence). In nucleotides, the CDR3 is TGTGCCTGGAGTGTAGGGATAGGGACTGAAGCTTTCTTT. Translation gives CAWSVGIGTEAFF.